These 10 T cell receptor beta chains originate from one sample sequenced in a study of vaccination effects on CD4 cells after COVID-19. Pools of viral peptides were used by the ViraFEST assay to expand antigen-specific CD4+ T cells ahead of sequencing. A roughly 10-day culture period preceded the isolation of CD4+ T cells. SARS-CoV-2 infected the person between March and December 2020, as confirmed by PCR. Either the BNT162b2 or mRNA-1273 vaccine was given to participants in two doses. This table comes from immunoSEQ multiplex PCR, and its TCRdb copy is limited to in-frame clones, with some not included. Of fewer than 15,000 clones detected, roughly 70% appear once; the ten largest clones hold around 24%. The antigens these receptors bind are not known. The input for sequencing was CD4+ T cells from PBMCs cultured with HCoV-NL63 spike peptides, taken after COVID-19 vaccination. The source of these receptors is a human donor who had a prior SARS-CoV-2 infection.

In this sample, this clone turned up once. V is TRBV18 and J is TRBJ1-2, with 8 bases aligning to TRBD1. This CDR3 has 15 residues. Unmatched junction bases numbered 8, after V lost 5 bases and J lost 3 bases. Germline V gene sequence: CDR1 KGHSH, CDR2 LQKENI. The CDR3 DNA reads TGTGCCAGCTCAGAAGGACAGGGAGGGGACTATGGCTACACCTTC. This codes for CASSEGQGGDYGYTF.

The chain couples TRBV6-4 to TRBJ2-1; D might be TRBD2 (5 bases). CDR1 and CDR2 (germline): MRHNA, SNTAGT. The CDR3 runs to 14 residues. V was clipped by 8 bases and J by 9 bases, with 20 bases between them. CDR3 sequence (DNA): TGTGCCAGCCGTCGGGAACACTCCCTGGGTGAGCAGTTCTTC. Its protein product is CASRREHSLGEQFF.

This clone has more than one count but fewer than ten. The rearrangement joins TRBV4-1 to TRBJ2-4; a weak D match, TRBD2 (6 bases). The CDR3 has 16 residues. CDR1 is MGHRA, CDR2 YSYEKL, per germline. V lost 3 bases and J 0 bases, leaving 12 bases between the germline ends. The CDR3 DNA follows: TGCGCCAGCAGCCACCGGGCGGGGCTAGCCAAAAACATTCAGTACTTC. It specifies CASSHRAGLAKNIQYF.

The DNA for the CDR3 is TGCGCCAGCAGCTTGGCGCTAGCGGGGGGGTTAGAAGAGACCCAGTACTTC. It yields the protein CASSLALAGGLEETQYF. The chain combines TRBV5-1 with TRBJ2-5, with 12 bases matching TRBD2. The CDR3 has 17 amino acids. Germline lookup yields CDR1 SGHRS and CDR2 YFSETQ. V shed 0 bases and J 3 bases; nucleotides not matched to a gene: 6.

The chain uses TRBV27 and TRBJ2-2; 7 positions agree with TRBD1. Unmatched junction bases numbered 7, after V lost 6 bases and J lost 6 bases. Germline CDR1 MNHEY, CDR2 SMNVEV (reference sequence). The CDR3 runs to 14 residues. The CDR3 coding sequence is TGTGCCAGCAGACCACTAACAGGGGCCGGGGAGCTGTTTTTT. It translates to CASRPLTGAGELFF.

The J gene is TRBJ2-5, the V gene TRBV29-1; 10 nucleotides agree with TRBD2. Germline lookup yields CDR1 SQVTM and CDR2 ANQGSEA. V lost 3 bases and J lost 5; bases outside the gene matches: 9. CDR3 length: 15 residues. The CDR3 protein is CSVDPLAGVQETQYF. CDR3 bases: TGCAGCGTTGATCCGCTAGCGGGAGTACAGGAGACCCAGTACTTC.

The rearrangement joins TRBV3-1 (or the pseudogene TRBV3-2) to TRBJ1-3; 7 bases are a match to TRBD1. The CDR3 totals 12 residues. Germline CDR1 and CDR2: LGHDT and YNNKEL (reference sequence). V lost 7 bases to trimming and J lost 6 bases; unmatched junction nucleotides: 3. CDR3 sequence reads: CASTTGENTIYF. CDR3 in DNA: TGTGCCAGCACCACAGGGGAAAACACCATATATTTT.

This clone was seen a single time. The chain combines TRBV6-8 with TRBJ1-1, with 9 bases fitting TRBD1. CDR1 is MNHGY, CDR2 SAAAGT, per germline. Germline trimming cut 5 bases from V and 2 bases from J; bases unmatched to any gene: 12. The CDR3 totals 17 residues. CDR3 nucleotide sequence: TGTGCCAGCAGTCACCGGGACAGGGCGCCGATCAACACTGAAGCTTTCTTT. It yields the protein CASSHRDRAPINTEAFF.

The rearrangement uses TRBV4-2 and TRBJ1-2; TRBD1 might be the D (6 bases). The CDR3 contains 17 residues. V dropped 4 bases and J dropped 5 bases, with 23 bases sitting between them. Germline V gene data show CDR1 as LGHNA and CDR2 as YNFKEQ. DNA of the CDR3: TGTGCCAGCAGCCCATCTCACATCGCCCAGGGGAGGTATGGCTACACCTTC. This encodes CASSPSHIAQGRYGYTF.

The chain has TRBV4-2 and TRBJ2-1; 7 bases map to TRBD2. This CDR3 contains 16 residues. Losses at the gene ends were 3 bases for V and 4 bases for J; bases not matched to a gene: 9. The V gene's germline CDR1 is LGHNA and CDR2 YNFKEQ. DNA of the CDR3: TGTGCCAGCAGCCAGGGCGTGGGAGGGCCGTACAATGAGCAGTTCTTC. Encoded protein: CASSQGVGGPYNEQFF.